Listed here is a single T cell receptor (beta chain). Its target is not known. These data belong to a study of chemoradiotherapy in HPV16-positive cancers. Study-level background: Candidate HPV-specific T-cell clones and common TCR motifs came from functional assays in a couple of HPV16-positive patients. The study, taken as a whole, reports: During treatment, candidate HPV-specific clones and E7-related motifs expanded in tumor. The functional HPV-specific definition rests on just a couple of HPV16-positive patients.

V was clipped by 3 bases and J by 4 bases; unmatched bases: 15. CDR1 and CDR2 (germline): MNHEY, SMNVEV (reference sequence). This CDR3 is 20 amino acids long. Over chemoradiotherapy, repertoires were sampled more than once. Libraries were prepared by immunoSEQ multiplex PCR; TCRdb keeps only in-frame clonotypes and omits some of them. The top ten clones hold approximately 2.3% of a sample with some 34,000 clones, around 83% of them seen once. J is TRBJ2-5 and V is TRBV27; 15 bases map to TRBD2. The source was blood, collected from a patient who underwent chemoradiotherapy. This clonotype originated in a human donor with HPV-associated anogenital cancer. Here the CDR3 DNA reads TGTGCCAGCAGTTTTAAAATCTCCGGACTAGCGGGGGGGTTTAGAGAGACCCAGTACTTC. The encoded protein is CASSFKISGLAGGFRETQYF.